This TCR beta chain comes out of a study of human T cells and chemical hapten exposure. Study details: On roughly 2 cm by roughly 2 cm of upper inner arm skin, sensitization was performed with 2% DPC. Per-sample TCR yield variation was attributed mainly to small pooled library volume differences.

The trim removed 6 bases at V and 5 bases at J, leaving 7 bases unmatched. This CDR3 region has 14 residues. The germline CDR1 and CDR2 sequences are SGHRS and YFSETQ. This clonotype showed up just a few times. Its antigen remains unknown. TCRdb reprocessed the RACE reads with MiXCR, giving one entry per CDR3 protein. The data show about 380,000 distinct CDR3 sequences, 5.1% seen once. Study-wide results and limits: Unchanged with DPC sensitization were TCRs above 1 in 1000 frequency. A positive correlation with patch test score was shown by PT1 expanded TCR counts.

Time point denoted: pre-sensitization, week 0. Noted treatment: therapeutic diphenylcyclopropenone sensitization with weekly scalp DPC. The sample was whole blood, taken in connection with sensitization to the hapten diphenylcyclopropenone (DPC). This chain links TRBV5-1 with TRBJ2-1, with 8 positions matching TRBD2. The receptor was derived from a woman aged 50 to 60 with alopecia areata. Some clones in this sample may be carry-over from other donors' samples. The CDR3 is CASKPGGADNEQFF. The DNA for the CDR3 is TGCGCCAGCAAACCCGGGGGGGCGGACAATGAGCAGTTCTTC.